These 7 T cell receptor beta chains came from one sample sequenced in a study of blood T cell repertoires in COVID-19. Profiling relied on immunoSEQ multiplex PCR, and the TCRdb table lists in-frame clones only, not all of them. This sample carries under 50,000 clones, 89% of them seen once, and the ten largest clones take around 15%. Sequencing input: peripheral blood. These receptor sequences come from a man aged 65 to 85 with active COVID-19.

The chain joins TRBV27 to TRBJ1-5; 7 nucleotides line up with TRBD1. The CDR3 runs to 15 residues. V lost 3 bases, J lost 4 bases, and 6 bases stayed unmatched. The germline gives CDR1 MNHEY, CDR2 SMNVEV (reference sequence). The CDR3 nucleotides are TGTGCCAGCAGTTTTTTACAGGGGTTGAATCAGCCCCAGCATTTT. Its translation is CASSFLQGLNQPQHF.

The chain uses TRBV7-2 and TRBJ2-1, with 9 bases identical to TRBD1. CDR1 and CDR2 from the germline V gene are SGHTA and FQGNSA. This CDR3 has 14 amino acids. J lost 7 bases, V lost 5 bases, and 6 bases had no gene match. CDR3 DNA: TGTGCCAGCAGCCAACCGACAGGGGGTAATGAGCAGTTCTTC. It encodes CASSQPTGGNEQFF.

V gene TRBV14 combines with J gene TRBJ2-5, with D possibly matching TRBD2 (6 bases). CDR1 is SGHDN, CDR2 FVKESK, per germline. Trimming cost V 0 bases and J 2 bases, with 10 bases left between them. The CDR3 has 15 amino acids. CDR3 sequence reads: CASSQDAGKQETQYF. CDR3 bases: TGTGCCAGCAGCCAAGATGCGGGGAAACAAGAGACCCAGTACTTC.

The J gene is TRBJ2-3, the V gene TRBV6-5; 7 nucleotides line up with TRBD1. Trimming at V came to 4 bases and at J to 4 bases, leaving 5 bases not matched to a gene. The CDR3 extends over 14 amino acids. Germline values: CDR1 MNHEY, CDR2 SVGAGI. This CDR3 is CASSSGQVSDTQYF. CDR3 in DNA: TGTGCCAGCAGTTCTGGACAGGTATCAGATACGCAGTATTTT.

The chain's CDR3 is CASSNLGGIQYF. For the CDR3, the DNA is TGTGCCAGCAGTAACCTGGGGGGTATTCAGTACTTC. V and J are TRBV6-2 or TRBV6-3 and TRBJ2-4; tentative D call: TRBD2 (6 bases). The CDR3 covers 12 residues. Germline CDR1 MNHEY, CDR2 SVGEGT. Trimming took 5 bases from V and 10 from J, leaving 12 bases between them.

The chain employs TRBV28 and TRBJ1-3; maybe TRBD1 (6 bases). Germline V gives CDR1 MDHEN, CDR2 SYDVKM. The V and J ends lost 6 bases and 5 bases respectively, with 11 bases between them. The CDR3 runs to 13 residues. DNA for the CDR3: TGTGCCAGCAGAGGGGACACTCGAAACACCATATATTTT. This codes for CASRGDTRNTIYF.

This clone has more than one count but fewer than ten. V is TRBV6-2 or TRBV6-3 and J is TRBJ2-2, with a tentative D call TRBD2 (5 bases). Trimming left V 4 bases short and J 4 bases short, with 16 bases between. Germline CDR1 reads MNHEY; CDR2 reads SVGEGT. The CDR3 totals 16 residues. CDR3 protein: CASSFQRRRGTGELFF. The CDR3 DNA is TGTGCCAGCAGTTTCCAGCGGCGTCGGGGCACCGGGGAGCTGTTTTTT.